This TCR beta chain was observed in a study of cytomegalovirus exposure and HLA in healthy donors. About this clone: Its antigen is as yet unknown.

The PCR employed 60 Vbeta primers together with 13 Jbeta primers. In the original workflow: It was a later analysis that counted around 85 million unique TCR beta chains, of which around 11 million were shared. The method was immunoSEQ multiplex PCR; TCRdb's version includes in-frame clones alone and lacks a portion of them. The V and J calls and clone size were taken over from that table, and D and trimming were inferred from the DNA. The profile shows about 160,000 clones, approximately 80% of them singletons. Trimming left V 2 bases short and J 6 bases short, with 7 bases between. Germline CDR1 and CDR2: SGHTA and FQGTGA. The CDR3 has 12 amino acids. Study observations and caveats: There were several of the most significant clusters that appeared linked to common viral pathogens in a later analysis. By HLA locus, TCR association rates varied in a later analysis, with DRB1 showing the most and HLA-C the fewest.

The material sequenced was PBMCs. The rearrangement uses TRBV7-3 and TRBJ1-2; D not resolved. The receptor comes from a man aged 18 to 35 in good health and CMV-seropositive. The CDR3 DNA sequence: TGTGCCAGCAGCTTAGGGAGGGATGGCTACACCTTC. Protein: CASSLGRDGYTF. Full variable domain (missing parts from reference TRBV7-3 and TRBJ1-2): GAGVSQTPSNKVTEKGKYVELRCDPISGHTALYWYRQSLGQGPEFLIYFQGTGAADDSGLPNDRFFAVRPEGSVSTLKIQRTERGDSAVYLCASSLGRDGYTFGSGTRLTVV.